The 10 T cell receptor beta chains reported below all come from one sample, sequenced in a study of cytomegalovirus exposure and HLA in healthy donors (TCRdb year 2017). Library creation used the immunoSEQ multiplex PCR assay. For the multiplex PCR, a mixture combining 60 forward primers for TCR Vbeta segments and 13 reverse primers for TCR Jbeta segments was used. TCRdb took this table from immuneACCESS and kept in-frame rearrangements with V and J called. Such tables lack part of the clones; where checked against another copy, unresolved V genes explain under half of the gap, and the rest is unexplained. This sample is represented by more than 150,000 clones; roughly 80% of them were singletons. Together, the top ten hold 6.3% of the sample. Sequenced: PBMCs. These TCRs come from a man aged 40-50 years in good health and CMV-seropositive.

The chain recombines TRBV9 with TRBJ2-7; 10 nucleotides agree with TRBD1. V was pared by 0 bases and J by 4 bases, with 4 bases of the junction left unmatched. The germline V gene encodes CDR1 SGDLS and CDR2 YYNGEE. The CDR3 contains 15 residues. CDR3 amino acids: CASSVGDRGWYEQYF. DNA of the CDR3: TGTGCCAGCAGCGTAGGGGACAGGGGATGGTACGAGCAGTACTTC.

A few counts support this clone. The CDR3 is CASSYQGDDEKLFF. The DNA of the CDR3 is TGTGCCAGCAGTTATCAGGGGGACGATGAAAAACTGTTTTTT. The rearrangement joins TRBV28 to TRBJ1-4, with TRBD1 matching 7 bases. Germline V gives CDR1 MDHEN, CDR2 SYDVKM. The CDR3 contains 14 residues. Trimming at V came to 4 bases and at J to 6 bases, leaving 5 bases not matched to a gene.

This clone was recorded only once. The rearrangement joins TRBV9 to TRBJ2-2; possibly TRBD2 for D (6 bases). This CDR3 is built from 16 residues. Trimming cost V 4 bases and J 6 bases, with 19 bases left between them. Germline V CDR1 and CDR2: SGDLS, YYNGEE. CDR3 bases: TGTGCCAGCAGCCCGGGACTTTTCGGTGAGGCCGGGGAGCTGTTTTTT. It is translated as CASSPGLFGEAGELFF. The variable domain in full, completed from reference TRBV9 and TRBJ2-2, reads DSGVTQTPKHLITATGQRVTLRCSPRSGDLSVYWYQQSLDQGLQFLIQYYNGEERAKGNILERFSAQQFPDLHSELNLSSLELGDSALYFCASSPGLFGEAGELFFGEGSRLTVL.

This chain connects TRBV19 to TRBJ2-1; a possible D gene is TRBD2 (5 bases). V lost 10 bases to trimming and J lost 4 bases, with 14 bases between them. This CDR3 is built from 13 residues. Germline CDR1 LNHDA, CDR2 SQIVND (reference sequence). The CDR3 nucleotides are TGTGCCACCAGCCCCCGCGGGTACAATGAGCAGTTCTTC. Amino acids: CATSPRGYNEQFF.

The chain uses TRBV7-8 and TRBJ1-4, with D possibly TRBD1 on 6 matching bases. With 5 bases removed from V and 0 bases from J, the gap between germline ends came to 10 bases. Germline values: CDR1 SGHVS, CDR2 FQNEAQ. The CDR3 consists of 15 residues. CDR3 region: CASSPEGATNEKLFF. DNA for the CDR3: TGTGCCAGCAGCCCCGAGGGGGCAACTAATGAAAAACTGTTTTTT.

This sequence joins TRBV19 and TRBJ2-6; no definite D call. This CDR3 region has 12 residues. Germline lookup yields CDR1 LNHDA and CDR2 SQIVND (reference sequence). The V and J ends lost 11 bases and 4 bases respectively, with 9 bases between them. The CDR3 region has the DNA TGTGCCTCCTACGCCGGGGCCAACGTCCTGACTTTC. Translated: CASYAGANVLTF.

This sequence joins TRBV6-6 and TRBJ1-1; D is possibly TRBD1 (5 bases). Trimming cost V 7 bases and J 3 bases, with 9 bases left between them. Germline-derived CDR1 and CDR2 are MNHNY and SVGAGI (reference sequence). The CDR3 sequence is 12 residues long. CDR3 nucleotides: TGTGCCAGCACCAAGGGGTACACTGAAGCTTTCTTT. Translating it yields CASTKGYTEAFF.

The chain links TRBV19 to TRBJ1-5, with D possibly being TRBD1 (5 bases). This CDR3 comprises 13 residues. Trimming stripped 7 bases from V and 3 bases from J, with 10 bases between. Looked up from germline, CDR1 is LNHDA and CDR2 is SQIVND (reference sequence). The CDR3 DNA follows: TGTGCCAGTACCAAGGGGTACAATCAGCCCCAGCATTTT. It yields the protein CASTKGYNQPQHF.

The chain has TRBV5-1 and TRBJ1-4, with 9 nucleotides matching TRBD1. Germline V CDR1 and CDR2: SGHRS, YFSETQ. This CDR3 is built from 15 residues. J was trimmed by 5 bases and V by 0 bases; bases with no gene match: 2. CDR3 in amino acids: CASSLGGTGNEKLFF. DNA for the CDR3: TGCGCCAGCAGCTTGGGTGGGACAGGGAATGAAAAACTGTTTTTT.

CDR3 in DNA: TGCAGCGTCGGCCAAGCGGGGGTTAGCACAGATACGCAGTATTTT. It translates to CSVGQAGVSTDTQYF. The V gene is TRBV29-1, the J gene TRBJ2-3, with 8 bases identical to TRBD2. V lost 6 bases and J lost 0; bases outside the gene matches: 8. Germline CDR1 and CDR2: SQVTM and ANQGSEA. This CDR3 spans 15 amino acids.